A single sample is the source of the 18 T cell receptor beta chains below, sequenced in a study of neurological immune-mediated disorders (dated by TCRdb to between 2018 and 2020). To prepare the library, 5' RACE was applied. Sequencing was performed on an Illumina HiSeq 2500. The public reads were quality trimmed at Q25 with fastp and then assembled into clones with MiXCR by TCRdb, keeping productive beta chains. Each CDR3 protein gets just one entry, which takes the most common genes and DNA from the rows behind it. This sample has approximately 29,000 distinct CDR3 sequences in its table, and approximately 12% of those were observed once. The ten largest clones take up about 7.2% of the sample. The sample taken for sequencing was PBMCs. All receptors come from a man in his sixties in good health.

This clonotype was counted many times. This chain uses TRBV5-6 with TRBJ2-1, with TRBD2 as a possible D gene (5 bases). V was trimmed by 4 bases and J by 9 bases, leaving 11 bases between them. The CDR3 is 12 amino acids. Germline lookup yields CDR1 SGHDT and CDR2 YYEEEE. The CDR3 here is CASSRLAGEQFF. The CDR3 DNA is TGTGCCAGCAGCCGTCTAGCCGGTGAGCAGTTCTTC.

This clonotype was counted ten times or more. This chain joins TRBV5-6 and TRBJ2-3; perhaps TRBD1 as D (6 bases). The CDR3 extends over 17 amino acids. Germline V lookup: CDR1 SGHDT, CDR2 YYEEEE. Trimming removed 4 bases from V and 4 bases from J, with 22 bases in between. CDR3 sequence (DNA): TGTGCCAGCAGCCCCTTCCTGGGCAGGGGAAGGGCAGATACGCAGTATTTT. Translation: CASSPFLGRGRADTQYF.

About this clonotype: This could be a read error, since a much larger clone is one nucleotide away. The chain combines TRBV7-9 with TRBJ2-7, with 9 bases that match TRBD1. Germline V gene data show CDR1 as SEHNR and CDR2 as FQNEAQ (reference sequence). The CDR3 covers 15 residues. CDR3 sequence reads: CANSLQDRGSYEQYF. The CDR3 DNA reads TGTGCCAACAGCTTACAGGACAGGGGATCCTACGAGCAGTACTTC.

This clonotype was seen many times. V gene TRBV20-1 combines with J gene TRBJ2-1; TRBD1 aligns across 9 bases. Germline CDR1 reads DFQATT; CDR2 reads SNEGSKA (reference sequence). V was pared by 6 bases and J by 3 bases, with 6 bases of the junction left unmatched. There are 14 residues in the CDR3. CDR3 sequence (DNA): TGCAGTGCAATCGACAGGGGGATCTACAATGAGCAGTTCTTC. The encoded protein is CSAIDRGIYNEQFF.

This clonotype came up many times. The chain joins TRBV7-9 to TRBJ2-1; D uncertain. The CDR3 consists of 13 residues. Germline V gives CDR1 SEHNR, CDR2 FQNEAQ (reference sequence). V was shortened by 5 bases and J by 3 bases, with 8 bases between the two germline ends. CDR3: CASSILGYNEQFF. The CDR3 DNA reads TGTGCCAGCAGCATACTGGGCTACAATGAGCAGTTCTTC.

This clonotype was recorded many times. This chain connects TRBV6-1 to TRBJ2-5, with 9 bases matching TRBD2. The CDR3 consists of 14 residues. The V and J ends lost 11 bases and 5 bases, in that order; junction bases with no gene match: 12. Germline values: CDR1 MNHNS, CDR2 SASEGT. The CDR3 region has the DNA TGTGCCTGCGACCAGCGGGGGGTTCAGGAGACCCAGTACTTC. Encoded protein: CACDQRGVQETQYF.

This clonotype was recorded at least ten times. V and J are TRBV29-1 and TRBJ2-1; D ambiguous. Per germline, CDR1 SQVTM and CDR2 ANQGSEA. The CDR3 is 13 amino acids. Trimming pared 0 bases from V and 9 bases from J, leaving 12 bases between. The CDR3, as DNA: TGCAGCGTTGAAGATGACGACTCGGCTGAGCAGTTCTTC. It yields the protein CSVEDDDSAEQFF.

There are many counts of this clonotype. CDR3 nucleotide sequence: TGCGCCAGCAGCTTGAACCCACTAGCGGGAGGACACAATGAGCAGTTCTTC. It specifies CASSLNPLAGGHNEQFF. The chain joins TRBV5-1 to TRBJ2-1; 12 bases line up with TRBD2. The CDR3 covers 17 residues. With 1 base clipped from V and 5 bases from J, the junction kept 7 bases outside the gene matches. Germline V lookup: CDR1 SGHRS, CDR2 YFSETQ.

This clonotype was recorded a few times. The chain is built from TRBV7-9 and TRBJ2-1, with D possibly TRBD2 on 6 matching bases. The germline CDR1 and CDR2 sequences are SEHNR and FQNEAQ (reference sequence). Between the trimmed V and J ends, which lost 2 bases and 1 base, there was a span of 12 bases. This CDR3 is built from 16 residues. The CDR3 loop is CASSLMTRGSYNEQFF. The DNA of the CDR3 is TGTGCCAGCAGCTTAATGACTCGGGGGTCCTACAATGAGCAGTTCTTC.

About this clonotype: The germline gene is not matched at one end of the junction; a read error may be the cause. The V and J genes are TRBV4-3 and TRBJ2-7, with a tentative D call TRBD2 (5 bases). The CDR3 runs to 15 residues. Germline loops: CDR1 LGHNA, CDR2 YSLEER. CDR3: CAGSLSPRGTYEQYF. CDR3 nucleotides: TGCGCCGGCAGCCTCTCCCCTAGAGGGACCTACGAGCAGTACTTC.

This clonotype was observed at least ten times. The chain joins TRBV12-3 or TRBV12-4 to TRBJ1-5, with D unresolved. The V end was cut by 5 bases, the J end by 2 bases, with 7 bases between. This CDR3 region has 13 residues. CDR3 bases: TGTGCCAGCAGTCCGTCGGGCAATCAGCCCCAGCATTTT. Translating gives CASSPSGNQPQHF.

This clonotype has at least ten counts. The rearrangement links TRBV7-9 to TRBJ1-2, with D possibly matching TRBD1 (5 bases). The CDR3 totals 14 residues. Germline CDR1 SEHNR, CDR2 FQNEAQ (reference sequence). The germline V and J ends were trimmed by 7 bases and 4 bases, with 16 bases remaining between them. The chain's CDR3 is CASTFGAEAYGYTF. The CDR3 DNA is TGTGCCAGCACCTTCGGGGCTGAAGCCTATGGCTACACCTTC. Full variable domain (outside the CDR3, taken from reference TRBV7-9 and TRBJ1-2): DTGVSQNPRHKITKRGQNVTFRCDPISEHNRLYWYRQTLGQGPEFLTYFQNEAQLEKSRLLSDRFSAERPKGSFSTLEIQRTEQGDSAMYLCASTFGAEAYGYTFGSGTRLTVV.

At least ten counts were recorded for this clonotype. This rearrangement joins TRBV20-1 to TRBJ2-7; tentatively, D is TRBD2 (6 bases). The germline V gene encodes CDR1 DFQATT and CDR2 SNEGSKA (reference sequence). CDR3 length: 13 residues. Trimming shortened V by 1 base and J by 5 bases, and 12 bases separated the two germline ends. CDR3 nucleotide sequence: TGCAGTGCTAGAGTCGGGAGAGTCAACGAGCAGTACTTC. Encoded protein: CSARVGRVNEQYF.

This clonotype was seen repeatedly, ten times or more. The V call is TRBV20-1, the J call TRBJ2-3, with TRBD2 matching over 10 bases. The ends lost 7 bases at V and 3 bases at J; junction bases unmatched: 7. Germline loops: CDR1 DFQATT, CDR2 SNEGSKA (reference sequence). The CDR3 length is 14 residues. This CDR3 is CSDQRLAGTDTQYF. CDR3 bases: TGCAGTGACCAACGACTAGCGGGTACAGATACGCAGTATTTT.

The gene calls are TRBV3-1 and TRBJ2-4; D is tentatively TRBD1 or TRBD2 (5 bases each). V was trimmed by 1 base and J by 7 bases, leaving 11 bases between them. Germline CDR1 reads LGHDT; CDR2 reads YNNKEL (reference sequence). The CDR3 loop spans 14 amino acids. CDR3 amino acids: CASSQGGEGNIQYF. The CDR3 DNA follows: TGTGCCAGCAGCCAAGGGGGCGAGGGGAACATTCAGTACTTC.

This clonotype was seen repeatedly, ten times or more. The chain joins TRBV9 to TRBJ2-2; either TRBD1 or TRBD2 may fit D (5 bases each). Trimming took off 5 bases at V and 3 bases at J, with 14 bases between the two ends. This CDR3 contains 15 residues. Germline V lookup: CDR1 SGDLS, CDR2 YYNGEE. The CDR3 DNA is TGTGCCAGCAGTGCCAGGGCCGGGGACACCGGGGAGCTGTTTTTT. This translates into CASSARAGDTGELFF.

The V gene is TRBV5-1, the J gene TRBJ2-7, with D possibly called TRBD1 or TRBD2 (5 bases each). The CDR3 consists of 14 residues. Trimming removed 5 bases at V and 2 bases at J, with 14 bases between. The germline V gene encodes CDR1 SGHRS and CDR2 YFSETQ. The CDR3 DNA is TGCGCCAGCAGGGGGGACGGTGCTCCCTACGAGCAGTACTTC. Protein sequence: CASRGDGAPYEQYF.

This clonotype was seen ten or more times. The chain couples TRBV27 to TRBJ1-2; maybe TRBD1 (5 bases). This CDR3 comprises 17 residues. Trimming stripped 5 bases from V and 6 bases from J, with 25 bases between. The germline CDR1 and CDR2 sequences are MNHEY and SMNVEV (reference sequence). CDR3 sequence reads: CASSPSGTSKIKHGYTF. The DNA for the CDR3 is TGTGCCAGCAGTCCCTCCGGGACTTCCAAAATAAAGCATGGCTACACCTTC.